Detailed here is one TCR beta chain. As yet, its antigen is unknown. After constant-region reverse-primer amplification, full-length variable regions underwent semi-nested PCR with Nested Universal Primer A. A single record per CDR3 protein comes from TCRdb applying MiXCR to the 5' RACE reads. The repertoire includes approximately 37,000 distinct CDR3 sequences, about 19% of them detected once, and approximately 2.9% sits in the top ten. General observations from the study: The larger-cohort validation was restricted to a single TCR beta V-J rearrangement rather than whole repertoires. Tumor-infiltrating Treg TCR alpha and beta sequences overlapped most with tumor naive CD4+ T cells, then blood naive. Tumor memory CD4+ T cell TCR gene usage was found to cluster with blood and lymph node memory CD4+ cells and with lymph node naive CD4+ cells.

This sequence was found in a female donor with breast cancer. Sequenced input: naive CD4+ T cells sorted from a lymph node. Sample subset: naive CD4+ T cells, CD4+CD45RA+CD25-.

The CDR3, as DNA: TGTGCCAGCAGTCAGTACTCTTCTTCCAACAATGAGCAGTTCTTC. Its protein is CASSQYSSSNNEQFF. This sequence joins TRBV28 and TRBJ2-1; D is unresolved. The CDR3 is 15 residues long. Germline lookup yields CDR1 MDHEN and CDR2 SYDVKM. V was clipped by 5 bases and J by 5 bases, with 16 bases between them.